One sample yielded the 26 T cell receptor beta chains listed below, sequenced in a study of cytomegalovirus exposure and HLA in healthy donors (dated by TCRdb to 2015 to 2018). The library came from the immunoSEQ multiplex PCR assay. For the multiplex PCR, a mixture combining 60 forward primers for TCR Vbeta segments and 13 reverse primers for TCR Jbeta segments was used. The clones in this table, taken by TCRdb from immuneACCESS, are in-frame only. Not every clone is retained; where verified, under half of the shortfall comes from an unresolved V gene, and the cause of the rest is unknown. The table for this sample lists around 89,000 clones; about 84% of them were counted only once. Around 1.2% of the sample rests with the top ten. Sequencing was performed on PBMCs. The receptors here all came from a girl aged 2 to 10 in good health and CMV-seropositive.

The CDR3 sequence: CASSGGFGVYNEQFF. The CDR3, as DNA: TGTGCCAGCAGCGGGGGATTCGGGGTCTACAATGAGCAGTTCTTC. V usage is TRBV9 and J usage is TRBJ2-1; TRBD2 is a possible D gene (5 bases). In germline, CDR1 is SGDLS, CDR2 YYNGEE. V was trimmed by 3 bases and J by 3 bases, leaving 13 bases between them. The CDR3 is 15 amino acids.

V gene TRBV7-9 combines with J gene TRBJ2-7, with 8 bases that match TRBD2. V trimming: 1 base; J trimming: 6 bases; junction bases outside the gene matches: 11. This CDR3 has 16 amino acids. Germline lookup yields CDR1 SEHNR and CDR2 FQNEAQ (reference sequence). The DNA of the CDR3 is TGTGCCAGCAGCTTAGGTACGGGAGGGCCTGGTAGCGAGCAGTACTTC. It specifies CASSLGTGGPGSEQYF. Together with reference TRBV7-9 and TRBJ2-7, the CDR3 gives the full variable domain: DTGVSQNPRHKITKRGQNVTFRCDPISEHNRLYWYRQTLGQGPEFLTYFQNEAQLEKSRLLSDRFSAERPKGSFSTLEIQRTEQGDSAMYLCASSLGTGGPGSEQYFGPGTRLTVT.

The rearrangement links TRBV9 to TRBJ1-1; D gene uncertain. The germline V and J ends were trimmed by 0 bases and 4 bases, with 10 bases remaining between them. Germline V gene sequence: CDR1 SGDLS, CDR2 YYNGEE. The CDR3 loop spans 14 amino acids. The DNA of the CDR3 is TGTGCCAGCAGCGTAGTTGGTTCTAGCACTGAAGCTTTCTTT. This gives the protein CASSVVGSSTEAFF.

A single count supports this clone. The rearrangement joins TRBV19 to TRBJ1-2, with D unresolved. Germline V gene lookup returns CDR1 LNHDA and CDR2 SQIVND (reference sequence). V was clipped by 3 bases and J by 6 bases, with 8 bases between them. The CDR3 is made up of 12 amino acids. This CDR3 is CASSIYRDGYTF. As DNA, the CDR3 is TGTGCCAGTAGTATTTACCGCGATGGCTACACCTTC.

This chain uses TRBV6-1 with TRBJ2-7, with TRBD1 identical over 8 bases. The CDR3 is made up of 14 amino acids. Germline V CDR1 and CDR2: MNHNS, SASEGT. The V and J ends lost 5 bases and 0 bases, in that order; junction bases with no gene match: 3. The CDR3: CASSQDRVSYEQYF. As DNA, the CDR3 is TGTGCCAGCAGTCAGGACAGGGTCTCCTACGAGCAGTACTTC.

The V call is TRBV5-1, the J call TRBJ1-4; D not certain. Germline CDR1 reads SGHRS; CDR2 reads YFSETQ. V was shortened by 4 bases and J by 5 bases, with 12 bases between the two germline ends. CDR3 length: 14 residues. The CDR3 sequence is CASSPLGDNEKLFF. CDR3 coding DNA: TGCGCCAGCAGCCCTCTGGGAGACAATGAAAAACTGTTTTTT. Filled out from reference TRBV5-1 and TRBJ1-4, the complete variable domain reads KAGVTQTPRYLIKTRGQQVTLSCSPISGHRSVSWYQQTPGQGLQFLFEYFSETQRNKGNFPGRFSGRQFSNSRSEMNVSTLELGDSALYLCASSPLGDNEKLFFGSGTQLSVL.

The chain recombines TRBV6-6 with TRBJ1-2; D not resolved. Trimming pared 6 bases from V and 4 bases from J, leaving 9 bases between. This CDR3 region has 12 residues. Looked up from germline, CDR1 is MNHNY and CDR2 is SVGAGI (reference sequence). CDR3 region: CASRDDTYGYTF. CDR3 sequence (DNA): TGTGCCAGCAGAGATGACACCTATGGCTACACCTTC.

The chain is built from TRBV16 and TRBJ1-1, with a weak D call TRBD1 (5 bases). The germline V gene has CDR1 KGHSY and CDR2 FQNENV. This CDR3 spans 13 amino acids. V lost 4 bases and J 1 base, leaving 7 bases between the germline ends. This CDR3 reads CASSRRENTEAFF. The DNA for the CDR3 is TGTGCCAGCAGCCGCAGGGAGAACACTGAAGCTTTCTTT.

The CDR3 region has the DNA TGTGCCAGCAGTTCAAGACGGAGCAGCTCCTACGAGCAGTACTTC. Protein product: CASSSRRSSSYEQYF. The rearrangement joins TRBV27 to TRBJ2-7; no clear D. V lost 4 bases and J 0 bases, leaving 13 bases between the germline ends. Germline V gives CDR1 MNHEY, CDR2 SMNVEV (reference sequence). The CDR3 is made up of 15 amino acids.

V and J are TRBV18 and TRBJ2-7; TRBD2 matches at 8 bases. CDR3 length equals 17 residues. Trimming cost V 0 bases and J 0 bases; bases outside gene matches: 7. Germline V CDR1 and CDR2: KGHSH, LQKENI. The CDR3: CASSPPNAGGSSYEQYF. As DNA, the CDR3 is TGTGCCAGCTCACCACCGAATGCGGGAGGATCCTCCTACGAGCAGTACTTC.

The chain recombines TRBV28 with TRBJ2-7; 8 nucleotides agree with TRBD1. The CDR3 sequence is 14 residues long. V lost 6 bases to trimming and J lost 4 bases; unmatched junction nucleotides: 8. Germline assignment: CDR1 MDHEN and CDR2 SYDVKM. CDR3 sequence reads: CASSPGQGYYEQYF. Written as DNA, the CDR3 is TGTGCCAGCAGCCCCGGACAGGGATATTACGAGCAGTACTTC.

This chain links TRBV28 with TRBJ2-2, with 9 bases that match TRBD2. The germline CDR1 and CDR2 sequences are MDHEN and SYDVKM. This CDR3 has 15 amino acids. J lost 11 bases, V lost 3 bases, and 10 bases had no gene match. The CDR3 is CASSFLAGGNTELFF. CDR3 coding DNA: TGTGCCAGCAGTTTTCTGGCGGGAGGGAATACAGAGCTGTTTTTT.

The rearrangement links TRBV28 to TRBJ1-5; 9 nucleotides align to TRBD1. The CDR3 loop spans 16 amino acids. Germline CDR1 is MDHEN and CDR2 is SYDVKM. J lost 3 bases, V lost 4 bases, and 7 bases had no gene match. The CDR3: CASSYYAQGANQPQHF. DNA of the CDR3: TGTGCCAGCAGTTATTATGCACAGGGGGCCAATCAGCCCCAGCATTTT.

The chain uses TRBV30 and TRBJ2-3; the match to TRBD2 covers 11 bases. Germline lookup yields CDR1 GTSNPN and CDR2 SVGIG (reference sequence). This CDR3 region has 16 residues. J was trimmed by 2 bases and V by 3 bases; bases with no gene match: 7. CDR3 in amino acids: CAWRPGLAGPTDTQYF. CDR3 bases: TGTGCCTGGAGACCCGGACTAGCGGGTCCCACAGATACGCAGTATTTT.

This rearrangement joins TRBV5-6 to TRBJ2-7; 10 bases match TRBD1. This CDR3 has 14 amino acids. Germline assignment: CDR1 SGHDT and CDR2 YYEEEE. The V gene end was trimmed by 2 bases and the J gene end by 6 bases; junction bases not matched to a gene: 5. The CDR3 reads CASSFGTGAREQYF. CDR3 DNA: TGTGCCAGCAGCTTCGGGACAGGGGCCCGCGAGCAGTACTTC.

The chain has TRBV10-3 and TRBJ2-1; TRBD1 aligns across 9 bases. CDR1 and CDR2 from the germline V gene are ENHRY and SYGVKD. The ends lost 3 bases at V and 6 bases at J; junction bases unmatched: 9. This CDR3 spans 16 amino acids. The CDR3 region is CAISDRDRATFNEQFF. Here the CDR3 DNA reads TGTGCCATCAGTGATAGGGACAGGGCCACTTTCAATGAGCAGTTCTTC.

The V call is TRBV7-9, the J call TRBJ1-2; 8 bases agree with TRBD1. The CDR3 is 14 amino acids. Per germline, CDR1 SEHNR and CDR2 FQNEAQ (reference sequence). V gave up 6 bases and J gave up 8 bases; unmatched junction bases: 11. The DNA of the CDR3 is TGTGCCAGCAGTGACGGACAGGGTCGGGGAGGCTACACCTTC. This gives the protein CASSDGQGRGGYTF.

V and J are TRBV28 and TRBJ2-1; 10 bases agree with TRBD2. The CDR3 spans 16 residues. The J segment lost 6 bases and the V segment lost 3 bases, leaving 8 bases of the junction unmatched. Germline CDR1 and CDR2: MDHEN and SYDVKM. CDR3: CASSFPPSGRSNEQFF. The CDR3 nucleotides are TGTGCCAGCAGTTTCCCCCCTAGCGGGAGATCCAATGAGCAGTTCTTC. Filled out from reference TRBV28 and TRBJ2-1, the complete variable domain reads DVKVTQSSRYLVKRTGEKVFLECVQDMDHENMFWYRQDPGLGLRLIYFSYDVKMKEKGDIPEGYSVSREKKERFSLILESASTNQTSMYLCASSFPPSGRSNEQFFGPGTRLTVL.

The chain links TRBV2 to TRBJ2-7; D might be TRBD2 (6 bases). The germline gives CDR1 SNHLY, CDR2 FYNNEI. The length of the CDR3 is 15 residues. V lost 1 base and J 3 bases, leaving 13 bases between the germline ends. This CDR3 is CASSEVGGGRYEQYF. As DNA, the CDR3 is TGTGCCAGCAGTGAAGTTGGGGGAGGCCGCTACGAGCAGTACTTC.

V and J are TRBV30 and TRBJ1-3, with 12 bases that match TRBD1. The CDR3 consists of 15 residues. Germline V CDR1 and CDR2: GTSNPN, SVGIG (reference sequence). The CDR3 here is CAVQLGTGGGNTIYF. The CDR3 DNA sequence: TGTGCTGTACAGTTAGGGACAGGGGGCGGAAACACCATATATTTT.

The CDR3: CASSFGTGRADEQFF. The DNA of the CDR3 is TGTGCCAGCAGTTTCGGGACAGGGCGGGCTGATGAGCAGTTCTTC. V is TRBV28 and J is TRBJ2-1, with TRBD1 identical over 9 bases. V shed 3 bases and J 8 bases; nucleotides not matched to a gene: 8. This CDR3 spans 15 amino acids. CDR1 is MDHEN and CDR2 is SYDVKM in the germline V gene.

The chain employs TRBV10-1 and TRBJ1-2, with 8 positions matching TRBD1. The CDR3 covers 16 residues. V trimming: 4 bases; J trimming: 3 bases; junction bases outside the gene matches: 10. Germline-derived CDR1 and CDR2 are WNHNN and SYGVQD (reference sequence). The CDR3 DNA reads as TGCGCCAGCAGTGCCCTGACAGGGGAAAGATACTATGGCTACACCTTC. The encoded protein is CASSALTGERYYGYTF.

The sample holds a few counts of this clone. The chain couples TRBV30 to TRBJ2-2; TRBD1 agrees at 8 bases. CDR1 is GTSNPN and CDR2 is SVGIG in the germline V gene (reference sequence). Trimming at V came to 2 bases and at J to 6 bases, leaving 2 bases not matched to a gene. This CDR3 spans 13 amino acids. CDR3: CAWSRQGPGELFF. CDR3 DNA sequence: TGTGCCTGGAGTCGACAGGGGCCCGGGGAGCTGTTTTTT.

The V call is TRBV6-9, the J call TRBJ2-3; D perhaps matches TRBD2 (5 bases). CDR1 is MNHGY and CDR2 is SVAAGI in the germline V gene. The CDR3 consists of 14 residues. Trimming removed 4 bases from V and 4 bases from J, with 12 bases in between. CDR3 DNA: TGTGCCAGCAGTTGTCGGACTTTCGCAGATACGCAGTATTTT. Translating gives CASSCRTFADTQYF.

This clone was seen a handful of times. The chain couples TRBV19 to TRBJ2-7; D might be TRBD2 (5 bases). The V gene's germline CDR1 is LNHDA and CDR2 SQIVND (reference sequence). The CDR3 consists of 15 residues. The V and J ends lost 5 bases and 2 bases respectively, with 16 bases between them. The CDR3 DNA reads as TGTGCCAGTAGTGGATCACCAGCGGCCCCCTACGAGCAGTACTTC. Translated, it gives CASSGSPAAPYEQYF.

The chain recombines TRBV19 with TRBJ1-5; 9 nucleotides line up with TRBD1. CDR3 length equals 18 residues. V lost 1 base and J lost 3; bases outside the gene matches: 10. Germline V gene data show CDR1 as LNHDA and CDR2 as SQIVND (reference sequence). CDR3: CASSIGVGTGFLNQPQHF. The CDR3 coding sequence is TGTGCCAGTAGTATAGGAGTGGGGACAGGGTTCCTCAATCAGCCCCAGCATTTT.